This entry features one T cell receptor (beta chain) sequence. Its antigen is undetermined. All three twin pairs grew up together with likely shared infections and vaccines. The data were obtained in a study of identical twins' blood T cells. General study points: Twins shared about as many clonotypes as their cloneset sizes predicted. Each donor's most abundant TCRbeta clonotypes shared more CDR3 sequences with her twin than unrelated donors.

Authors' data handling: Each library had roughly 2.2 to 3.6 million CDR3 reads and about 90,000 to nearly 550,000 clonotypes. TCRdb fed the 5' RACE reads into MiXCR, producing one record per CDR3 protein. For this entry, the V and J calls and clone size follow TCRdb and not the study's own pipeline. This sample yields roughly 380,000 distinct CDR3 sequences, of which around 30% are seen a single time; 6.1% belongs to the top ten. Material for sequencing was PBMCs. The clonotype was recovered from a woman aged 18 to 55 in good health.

The CDR3 DNA follows: TGTGCCAGCTCGGGGTTTGCCGGGGGAATCACCCTCCACTTT. Its translation: CASSGFAGGITLHF. V gene TRBV7-9 combines with J gene TRBJ1-6; D is possibly TRBD1 (5 bases). This CDR3 contains 14 residues. Germline V CDR1 and CDR2: SEHNR, FQNEAQ (reference sequence). V lost 8 bases and J lost 14, with 22 bases in between.